Listed below are T cell receptor beta chains from one sample, sequenced in a study of technical replicates of blood from a few donors. Sequenced by immunoSEQ multiplex PCR; TCRdb stores in-frame clones only, minus some. In the table there are some 70,000 clones, around 87% of which are singletons. Sequencing was performed on PBMCs. The receptor source for this set is a human donor in good health. Some clones in this sample may be carry-over from other donors' samples. The CDR3 runs from the conserved cysteine through the conserved F or W.

TRBJ2-1	13	TRBV5-4	CASSAPPGTEQFF
TRBJ2-7	14	TRBV5-4	CASSLQGASYEQYF
TRBJ1-1	11	TRBV30	CAWRTTAEAFF
TRBJ2-1	15	TRBV19	CASSSAGALYNEQFF
TRBJ2-7	15	TRBV7-6	CASSSYRQQGAEQYF
TRBJ2-7	11	TRBV29-1	CSVGQEVEQYF
TRBJ1-2	14	TRBV11-3	CASSQYGGAGDATF
TRBJ1-1	16	TRBV19	CASSLAGRGPEAEAFF
TRBJ1-2	13	TRBV2	CASSGNFNYGYTF
TRBJ1-1	15	TRBV4-1	CASSQVVLTGTEAFF
TRBJ2-3	16	TRBV7-9	CASSLAGTGVTDTQYF
TRBJ2-3	16	TRBV9	CASSPRGSGRPDTQYF
TRBJ2-5	15	TRBV30	CAWSPWTSAQETQYF
TRBJ1-4	15	TRBV7-3	CASNPEKPTNEKLFF
TRBJ2-7	15	TRBV7-9	CASSSTAEMSYEQYF
TRBJ2-7	15	TRBV4-3	CASSQRTGALYEQYF
TRBJ2-1	13	TRBV5-1	CASSWQGYNEQFF
TRBJ1-1	14	TRBV18	CASSPGQGAREAFF
TRBJ2-1	14	TRBV10-2	CAAGTGAAYNEQFF
TRBJ1-1	15	TRBV6-6	CASSDRTGENTEAFF
TRBJ2-3	14	TRBV7-9	CATGREGLTDTQYF
TRBJ2-1	14	TRBV27	CASSLRGAYNEQFF